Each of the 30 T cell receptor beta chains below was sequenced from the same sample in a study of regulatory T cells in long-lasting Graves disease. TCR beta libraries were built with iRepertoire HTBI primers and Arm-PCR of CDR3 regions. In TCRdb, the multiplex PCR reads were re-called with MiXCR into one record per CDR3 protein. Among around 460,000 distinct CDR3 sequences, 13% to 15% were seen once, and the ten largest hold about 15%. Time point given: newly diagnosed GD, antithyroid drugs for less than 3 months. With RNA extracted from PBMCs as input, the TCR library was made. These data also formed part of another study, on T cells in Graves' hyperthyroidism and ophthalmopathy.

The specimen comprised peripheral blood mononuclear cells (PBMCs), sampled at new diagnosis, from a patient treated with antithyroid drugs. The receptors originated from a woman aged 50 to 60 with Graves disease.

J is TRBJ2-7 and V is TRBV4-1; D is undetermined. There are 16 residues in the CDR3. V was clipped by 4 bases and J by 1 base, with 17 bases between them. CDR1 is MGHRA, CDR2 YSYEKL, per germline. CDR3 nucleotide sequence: TGCGCCAGCAGCCCTCACCCGGACGGAATTTCCTACGAGCAGTACTTC. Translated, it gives CASSPHPDGISYEQYF.

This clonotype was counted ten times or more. The CDR3 loop reads CASSLRPDQPQHF. For the CDR3, the DNA is TGTGCCAGCAGCTTACGACCGGATCAGCCCCAGCATTTT. This rearrangement joins TRBV11-1 to TRBJ1-5; no firm D call. V was clipped by 2 bases and J by 5 bases, with 7 bases between them. The germline CDR1 and CDR2 sequences are SGHAT and FQDESV (reference sequence). The CDR3 contains 13 residues.

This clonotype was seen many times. The CDR3 sequence: CATSDLGLAREQFF. The CDR3 DNA sequence: TGTGCCACCAGTGATTTGGGGCTAGCTCGCGAGCAGTTCTTC. V gene TRBV24-1 combines with J gene TRBJ2-1; perhaps TRBD2 as D (5 bases). This CDR3 contains 14 residues. Germline V gene sequence: CDR1 KGHDR, CDR2 SFDVKD. The V end was cut by 0 bases, the J end by 10 bases, with 12 bases between.

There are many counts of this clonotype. DNA of the CDR3: TGTGCCAGCAGTCCAGGACATCGCTACGAGCAGTACTTC. It is translated as CASSPGHRYEQYF. V gene TRBV12-3 or TRBV12-4 combines with J gene TRBJ2-7; the D gene is possibly TRBD1 (5 bases). With 5 bases removed from V and 3 bases from J, the gap between germline ends came to 11 bases. There are 13 residues in the CDR3.

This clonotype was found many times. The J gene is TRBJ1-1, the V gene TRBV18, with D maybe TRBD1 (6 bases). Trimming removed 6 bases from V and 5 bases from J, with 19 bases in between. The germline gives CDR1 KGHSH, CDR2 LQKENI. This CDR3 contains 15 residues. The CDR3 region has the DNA TGTGCCAGCTCCCCCAACAGGGTCCAGGGAACTGAAGCTTTCTTT. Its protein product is CASSPNRVQGTEAFF.

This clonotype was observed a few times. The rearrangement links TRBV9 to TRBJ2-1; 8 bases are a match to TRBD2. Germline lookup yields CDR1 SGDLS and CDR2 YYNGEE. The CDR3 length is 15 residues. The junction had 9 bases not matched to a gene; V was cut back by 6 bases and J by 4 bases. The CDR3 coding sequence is TGTGCCAGCACCCTGAGCGGGGGCCCTTACAATGAGCAGTTCTTC. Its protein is CASTLSGGPYNEQFF.

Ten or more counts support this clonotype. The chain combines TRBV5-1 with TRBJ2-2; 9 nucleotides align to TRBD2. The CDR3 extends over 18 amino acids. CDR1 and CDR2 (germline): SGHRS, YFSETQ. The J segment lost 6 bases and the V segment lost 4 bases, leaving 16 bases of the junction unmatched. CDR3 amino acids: CASSHRKVAGVGSGELFF. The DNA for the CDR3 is TGCGCCAGCAGCCACAGGAAAGTAGCGGGAGTAGGCTCCGGGGAGCTGTTTTTT.

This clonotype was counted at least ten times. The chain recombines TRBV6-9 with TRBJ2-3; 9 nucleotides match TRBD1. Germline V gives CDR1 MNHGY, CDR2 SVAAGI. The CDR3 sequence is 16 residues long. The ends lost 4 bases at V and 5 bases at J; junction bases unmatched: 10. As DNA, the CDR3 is TGTGCCAGCAGTTGGGGGACAGGGCCGGTGGTAGATACGCAGTATTTT. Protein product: CASSWGTGPVVDTQYF.

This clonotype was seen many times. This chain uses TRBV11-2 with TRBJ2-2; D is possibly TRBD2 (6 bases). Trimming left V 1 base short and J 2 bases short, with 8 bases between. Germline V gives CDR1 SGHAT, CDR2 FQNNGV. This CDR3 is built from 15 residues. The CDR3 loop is CASSLVGGNTGELFF. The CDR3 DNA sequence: TGTGCCAGCAGCTTAGTGGGGGGAAACACCGGGGAGCTGTTTTTT.

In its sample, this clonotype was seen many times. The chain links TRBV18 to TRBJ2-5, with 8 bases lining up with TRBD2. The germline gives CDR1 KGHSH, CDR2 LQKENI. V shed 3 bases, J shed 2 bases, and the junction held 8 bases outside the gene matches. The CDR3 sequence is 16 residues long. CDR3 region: CASSPGPGLGQETQYF. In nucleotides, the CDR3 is TGTGCCAGCTCACCCGGGCCGGGACTAGGACAAGAGACCCAGTACTTC.

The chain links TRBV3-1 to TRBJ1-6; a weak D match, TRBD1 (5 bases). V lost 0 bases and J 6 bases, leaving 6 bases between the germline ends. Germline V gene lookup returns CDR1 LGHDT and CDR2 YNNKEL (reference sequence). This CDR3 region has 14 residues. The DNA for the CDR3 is TGTGCCAGCAGCCAAGATAGGGGTAATTCACCCCTCCACTTT. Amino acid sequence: CASSQDRGNSPLHF. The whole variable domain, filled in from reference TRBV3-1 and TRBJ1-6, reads DTAVSQTPKYLVTQMGNDKSIKCEQNLGHDTMYWYKQDSKKFLKIMFSYNNKELIINETVPNRFSPKSPDKAHLNLHINSLELGDSAVYFCASSQDRGNSPLHFGNGTRLTVT.

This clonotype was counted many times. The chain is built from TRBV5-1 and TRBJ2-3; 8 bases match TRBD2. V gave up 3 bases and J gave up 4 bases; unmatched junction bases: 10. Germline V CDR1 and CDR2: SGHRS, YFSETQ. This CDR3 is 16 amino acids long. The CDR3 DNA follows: TGCGCCAGCAGCTCCCCGGGGGGGGTCTCGGCAGATACGCAGTATTTT. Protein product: CASSSPGGVSADTQYF.

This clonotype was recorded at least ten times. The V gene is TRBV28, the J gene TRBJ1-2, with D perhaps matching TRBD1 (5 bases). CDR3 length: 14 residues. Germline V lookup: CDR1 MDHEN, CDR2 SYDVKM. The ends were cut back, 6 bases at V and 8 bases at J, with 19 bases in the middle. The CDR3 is CASRQTNQGGGYTF. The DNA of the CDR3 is TGTGCCAGCAGGCAGACGAACCAGGGTGGAGGCTACACCTTC.

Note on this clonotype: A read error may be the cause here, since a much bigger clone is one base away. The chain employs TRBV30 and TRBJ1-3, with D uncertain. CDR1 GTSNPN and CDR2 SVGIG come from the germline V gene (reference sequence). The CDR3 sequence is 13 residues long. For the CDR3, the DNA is TGTCCCTCGAGTGGCCTCCGAGGAAACACCATATATTTT. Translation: CPSSGLRGNTIYF.

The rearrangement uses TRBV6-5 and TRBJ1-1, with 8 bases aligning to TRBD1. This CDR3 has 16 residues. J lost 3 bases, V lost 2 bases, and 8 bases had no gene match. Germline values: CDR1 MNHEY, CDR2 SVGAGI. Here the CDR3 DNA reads TGTGCCAGCAGTTACAACCTCGTGACAGGGGACACTGAAGCTTTCTTT. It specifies CASSYNLVTGDTEAFF.

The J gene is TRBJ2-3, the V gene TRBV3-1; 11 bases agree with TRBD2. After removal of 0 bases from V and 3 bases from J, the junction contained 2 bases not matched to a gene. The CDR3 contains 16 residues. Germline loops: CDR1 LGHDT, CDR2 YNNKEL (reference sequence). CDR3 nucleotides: TGTGCCAGCAGCCAAGACCTAGCGGGAGGTACAGATACGCAGTATTTT. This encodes CASSQDLAGGTDTQYF.

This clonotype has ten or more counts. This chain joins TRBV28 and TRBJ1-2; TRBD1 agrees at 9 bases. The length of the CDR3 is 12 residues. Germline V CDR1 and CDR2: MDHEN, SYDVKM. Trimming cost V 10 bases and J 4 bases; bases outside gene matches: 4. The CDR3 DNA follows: TGTGCCATGGGGACAGGGATCTATGGCTACACCTTC. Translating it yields CAMGTGIYGYTF.

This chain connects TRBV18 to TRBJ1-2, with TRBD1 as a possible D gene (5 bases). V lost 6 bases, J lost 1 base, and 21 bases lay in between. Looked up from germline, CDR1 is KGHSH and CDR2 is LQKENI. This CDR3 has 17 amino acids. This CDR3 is CASSLTDTPGFNYGYTF. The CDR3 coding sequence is TGTGCCAGCTCCCTCACGGACACCCCTGGATTTAACTATGGCTACACCTTC.

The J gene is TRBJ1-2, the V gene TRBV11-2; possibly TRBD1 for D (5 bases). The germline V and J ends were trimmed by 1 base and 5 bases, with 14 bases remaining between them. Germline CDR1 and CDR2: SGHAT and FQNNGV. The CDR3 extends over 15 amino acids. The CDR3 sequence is CASSLGPGWQYGYTF. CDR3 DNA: TGTGCCAGCAGCTTAGGTCCAGGGTGGCAGTATGGCTACACCTTC.

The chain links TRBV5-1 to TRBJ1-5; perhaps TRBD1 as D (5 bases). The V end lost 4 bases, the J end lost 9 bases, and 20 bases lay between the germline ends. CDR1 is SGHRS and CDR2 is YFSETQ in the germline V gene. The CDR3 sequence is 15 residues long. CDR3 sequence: CASSPEAGGSVPQHF. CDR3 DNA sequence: TGCGCCAGCAGCCCCGAGGCCGGGGGGTCGGTGCCCCAGCATTTT. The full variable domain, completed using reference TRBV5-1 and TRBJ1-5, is KAGVTQTPRYLIKTRGQQVTLSCSPISGHRSVSWYQQTPGQGLQFLFEYFSETQRNKGNFPGRFSGRQFSNSRSEMNVSTLELGDSALYLCASSPEAGGSVPQHFGDGTRLSIL.

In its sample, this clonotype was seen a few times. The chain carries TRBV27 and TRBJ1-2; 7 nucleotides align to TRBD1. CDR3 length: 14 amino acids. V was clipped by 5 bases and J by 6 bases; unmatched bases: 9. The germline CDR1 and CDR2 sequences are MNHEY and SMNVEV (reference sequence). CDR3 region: CASSMTGRGDGYTF. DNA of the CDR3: TGTGCCAGCAGTATGACAGGGCGAGGAGATGGCTACACCTTC.

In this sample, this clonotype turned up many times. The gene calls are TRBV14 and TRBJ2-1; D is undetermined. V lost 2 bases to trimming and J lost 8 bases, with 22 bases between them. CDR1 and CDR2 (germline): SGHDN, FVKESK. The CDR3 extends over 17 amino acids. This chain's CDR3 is CASSQYTRASSADEQFF. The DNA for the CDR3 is TGTGCCAGCAGCCAATACACACGGGCTAGTTCGGCGGATGAGCAGTTCTTC.

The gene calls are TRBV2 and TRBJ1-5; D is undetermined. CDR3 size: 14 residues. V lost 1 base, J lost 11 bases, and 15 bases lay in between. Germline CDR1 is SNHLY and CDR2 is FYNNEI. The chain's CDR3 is CASSEGQGRSAQHF. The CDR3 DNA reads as TGTGCCAGCAGTGAAGGGCAAGGCCGGTCGGCCCAGCATTTT.

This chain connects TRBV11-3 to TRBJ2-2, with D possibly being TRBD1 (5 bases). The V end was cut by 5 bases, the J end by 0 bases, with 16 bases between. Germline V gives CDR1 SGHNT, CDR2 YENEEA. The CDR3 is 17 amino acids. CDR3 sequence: CASSTPTGGTNTGELFF. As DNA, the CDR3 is TGTGCCAGCAGCACCCCCACAGGTGGGACGAACACCGGGGAGCTGTTTTTT.

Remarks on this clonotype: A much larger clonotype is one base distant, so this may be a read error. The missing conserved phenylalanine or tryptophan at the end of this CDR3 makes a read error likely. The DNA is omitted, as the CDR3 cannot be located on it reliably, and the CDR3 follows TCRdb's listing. Here the CDR3 reads CASSPAREGTVKYS. The rearrangement links TRBV3-1 to TRBJ2-7; the table assigns TRBD2, which was not confirmed against the DNA. Germline V CDR1 and CDR2: LGHDT, YNNKEL (reference sequence). The CDR3 is 14 residues long, ends included.

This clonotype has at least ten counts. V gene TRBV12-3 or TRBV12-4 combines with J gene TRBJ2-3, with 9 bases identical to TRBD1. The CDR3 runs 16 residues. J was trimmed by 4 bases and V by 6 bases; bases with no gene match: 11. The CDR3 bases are TGTGCCAGCAGACCGGGACAGGGCTACGGGGCAGATACGCAGTATTTT. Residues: CASRPGQGYGADTQYF.

The CDR3 region has the DNA TGTGCCAGCAGTTTCGACAGGGGGCCAGGAAACACCATATATTTT. This codes for CASSFDRGPGNTIYF. The chain is built from TRBV12-3 or TRBV12-4 and TRBJ1-3; 10 positions agree with TRBD1. CDR3 size: 15 residues. V trimming: 3 bases; J trimming: 4 bases; junction bases outside the gene matches: 3.

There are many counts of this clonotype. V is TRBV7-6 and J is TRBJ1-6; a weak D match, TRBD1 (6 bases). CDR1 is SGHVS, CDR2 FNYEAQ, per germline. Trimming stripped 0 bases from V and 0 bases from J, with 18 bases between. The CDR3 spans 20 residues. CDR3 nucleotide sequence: TGTGCCAGCAGCTTAGCCCCGTTGGCAGGGGAGAGCTCCTATAATTCACCCCTCCACTTT. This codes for CASSLAPLAGESSYNSPLHF.

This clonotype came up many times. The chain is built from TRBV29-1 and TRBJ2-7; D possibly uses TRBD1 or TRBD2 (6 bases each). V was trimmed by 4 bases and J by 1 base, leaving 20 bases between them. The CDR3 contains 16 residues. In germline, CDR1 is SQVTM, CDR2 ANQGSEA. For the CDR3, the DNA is TGCAGCGTTGGGGGGGACACCGGTTCCCCTTCCTACGAGCAGTACTTC. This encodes CSVGGDTGSPSYEQYF.

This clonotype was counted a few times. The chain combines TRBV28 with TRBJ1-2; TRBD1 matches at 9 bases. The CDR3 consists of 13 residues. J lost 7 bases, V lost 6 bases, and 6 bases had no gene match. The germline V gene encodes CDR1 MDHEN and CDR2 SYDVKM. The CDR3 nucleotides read TGTGCCAGCAGCGGGGACAGGGTTCGTGGCTACACCTTC. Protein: CASSGDRVRGYTF.